The clone carrying this TCR beta chain was recorded at least ten times. The antigen is undetermined. The data belong to a study of metastatic and nonmetastatic thyroid tumors. The study's findings and limits: Across blood and tumor, TCR beta diversity in malignant thyroid tumors was reportedly significantly higher than in benign nodules.

TCRdb ran MiXCR on the PCR reads. Here the sample spans 32,000 or so clones, about 20% being singletons. Thyroid surgery was preceded by no treatment in any patient. Sequencing was performed on blood. The clonotype was recovered from a female donor with papillary thyroid cancer or a benign thyroid nodule (not recorded which). Some clones in this sample may be carry-over from other donors' samples.

CDR3 residues: CASSLSPGGHHEKLFF. CDR3 nucleotide sequence: TGTGCCAGCAGTTTATCTCCAGGGGGGCACCATGAAAAACTGTTTTTT. The chain couples TRBV27 to TRBJ1-4; 7 bases match TRBD1. Germline assignment: CDR1 MNHEY and CDR2 SMNVEV (reference sequence). V shed 0 bases and J 6 bases; nucleotides not matched to a gene: 7. The CDR3 has 16 residues.